The present TCR beta chain was sequenced within a study of cytomegalovirus exposure and HLA in healthy donors (dated by TCRdb to about 2017). General notes on the study: According to an earlier analysis of 587 of the donors, about 180 million T cells yielded 117 million unique TCR beta sequences and 276 Gb of sequence data. An early release that covered several hundred HLA-typed donors contained about 300 gigabases of sequencing data and tens of millions of unique TCR sequences. Of the roughly 390 genotyped donors, approximately 82% fell in the genetic ancestry cluster associated with self-reported Caucasian donors. The study aimed to test whether signatures of past pathogen exposure could be identified by cataloging public T cell receptors. Using immunosequencing, the study profiled T cell repertoires from 500 to 800 subjects and related those repertoires to cytomegalovirus serostatus. In addition to the first cohort of 500 to 850 subjects, a separate validation cohort of over 90 different subjects was used. To predict cytomegalovirus infection status, the study combined high-throughput TCR immunosequencing, statistical association of individual TCRs with disease status, and machine learning. A later analysis re-analyzed previously published TCR beta repertoires from 600 to 850 donors and added high-resolution HLA genotyping to study TCR occurrence patterns. The later analysis used no new phenotypic data to find candidate immune exposures, relying instead on TCR beta sequences and their occurrence across donors. An earlier analysis of 587 of the donors used high-throughput TCR beta sequencing to judge whether each TCR beta V gene segment behaved as functional or pseudogenic. Donor age, sex, ethnicity and CMV serostatus were compiled together with the repertoire data. Genome-wide SNP genotypes for about 60% of the roughly 700 donors were used in a later genetic analysis, which treated that subset as a discovery cohort. All discovery cohort repertoires had been generated using a single sequencing platform. HLA typing included class I and class II loci at four-digit resolution. Typing coverage varied by locus: roughly 620-640 donors for A, B, C, DRB1 and DQB1; roughly 560 for DQA1; around 610 for DPA1; 400 to 480 for DPB1. Because of strong linkage in the cohort, roughly five DR-DQ haplotypes were treated as single units for association and clustering. On average, 235,054 unique TCR beta nucleotide sequences were sequenced per donor among about 400 genotyped donors of the cohort, with 15% to 20% of those sequences being non-productive.

The cohort comprised hundreds of healthy bone marrow donors. All cohort members were sampled while nominally healthy, although unrecorded immune exposures were likely present. The donor tested CMV seronegative and was one of the 352 seronegative cohort members. A peripheral blood sample was collected from each donor, and TCR beta sequencing was performed on peripheral blood mononuclear cells. Genomic DNA extraction from the blood cell samples was performed with the Qiagen DNeasy Blood Extraction Kit. The full study reports these points: In the study, 150 to 200 TCR beta chains were listed as associated with cytomegalovirus. Because counts were too low, some 17 rarely observed V segments, including chromosome 9 orphons, were left out of the earlier analysis of 587 of the donors. When HLA alleles, especially DR and DQ, strongly co-occurred, TCR associations were difficult to assign to individual alleles. The classifier was reported to diagnose cytomegalovirus status with high specificity and sensitivity in both the original cohort and the validation cohort. Correlated functional status among segregating V segments might be attributable to linkage disequilibrium, but an unknown experimental factor could not be ruled out. In an earlier analysis of roughly 500 of the donors, most TCR beta V segments appeared in productive rearrangements about 90% or about 30% of the time, broadly matching IMGT annotations. In this cohort, only TCR beta chains were sequenced, and detectable features were limited by the absence of alpha or paired-chain data. A later genetic analysis reported fewer N-insertions in productive TCRs among donors in an Asian-associated ancestry cluster than the approximately 670-donor mean. Some IMGT-functional V segments, including TRBV6-2 and TRBV6-3, could not be told apart with the 87-base-pair reads, so those segments were excluded. A cluster of highly shared sequence variants was judged likely to be a technical artifact of the sequencing pipeline. In vitro tests confirmed that three of the cytomegalovirus-associated TCR beta chains recognize cytomegalovirus antigens. In a later analysis, HLA-associated TCR beta chains showed more clonal expansion and lower generation probabilities than non-associated chains that were equally common. In a later analysis, TCR association rates were found to vary across HLA loci, with the most associated TCRs seen for DRB1 alleles and the fewest for HLA-C alleles. For the cohort, immune exposure information was limited to CMV serostatus. The authors suggested that the approach could potentially be extended to other disease states and immunological phenotypes. A further reported finding was that TCR beta sequences accurately predicted the HLA-A and HLA-B alleles for most subjects in the first cohort. Specific HLA alleles were associated with 15,000 to 20,000 TCR beta sequences at a false discovery rate of 0.05 in a later analysis. Roughly uniform sequencing depth across donors was assumed in presence/absence analyses, although this assumption may not hold. Several of the top co-occurrence clusters appeared to be linked to parvovirus B19, influenza, CMV and Epstein-Barr virus, according to a later analysis. In a later genetic analysis, a missense DCLRE1C variant was associated with V-gene and J-gene trimming of TCR beta chains, and the association was replicated in an independent cohort. Because HLA typing was unavailable for some donors at each locus, only the typed subset was used in association tests. Most TCR sequences were observed very rarely across donors, whereas some public TCRs were present in many individuals. A later analysis found that most CMV-associated TCR beta chains appeared HLA-restricted, with HLA associations seemingly driven largely by CMV exposure.

Receptor amplification or capture employed the immunoSEQ multiplex PCR assay. For the multiplex PCR, a mixture combining 60 forward primers for TCR Vbeta segments and 13 reverse primers for TCR Jbeta segments was used. The CDR3 region of rearranged TCR beta genes was amplified from genomic DNA by a multiplex PCR assay. On the Illumina HiSeq System, the amplified TCR beta libraries were sequenced as 87-base-pair reads. Per the source publication's procedure: Across the 640 or so repertoires, a later analysis counted some 80 million unique TCR beta chains, approximately 12 million of which were shared by at least two donors. To remove PCR and sequencing errors, raw reads were error-corrected and collapsed into unique sequences using a nearest-neighbor algorithm that merged closely related sequences. CDR3 sequences were aligned to IMGT reference sequences to assign V, D and J gene segments. For a sequence to be retained, at least a six-nucleotide match to both a V gene segment and a J gene segment was required. Rearrangements were called productive when the CDR3 lacked stop codons and stayed in frame with V and J; all others were non-productive. CDR3 was defined by IMGT convention, running from the second conserved V-encoded cysteine to the conserved J-encoded phenylalanine. The earlier analysis of more than 450 of the donors excluded sequences that lacked an unambiguous match to a single V gene segment. An earlier analysis of 587 of the donors called V segments functional above 56.7% productive rearrangements and segregating when the between-donor standard deviation exceeded 5%. A statistical classification framework was built to diagnose cytomegalovirus status from the catalog of TCR beta chain sequences. In a later analysis, TCR nucleotide sequences were compared against IMGT/GENE-DB human TR gene sequences so that V and J genes could be assigned. The TCRdist pipeline was used in a later analysis to assign CDR3 sequences and most-parsimonious VDJ recombination scenarios. A later analysis defined each TCR beta chain by its CDR3 amino acid sequence plus V-gene family, and excluded reads lacking a unique V-gene family. A later analysis removed nearly 600 highly shared, low-generation-probability nucleotide sequences to deal with suspected cross-contamination and a sequencing artifact. A later analysis calculated a clonal expansion index for each public chain from normalized within-repertoire ranks of inferred template counts. A later analysis computed generation probabilities with a VDJ recombination model fitted to out-of-frame rearrangements, and checked the results against IGoR. Hypergeometric tests were used in a later analysis to score TCR-TCR, TCR-HLA and TCR-CMV co-occurrence, with a repertoire-size bias correction applied to the TCR pairs. False discovery rates were estimated in a later analysis by permuting HLA or CMV assignments 20 times. In a later analysis, co-occurring TCRs were grouped using DBSCAN, and TCRdist sequence similarity was added for clustering within HLA-allele-positive subsets. Co-occurrence clustering excluded repertoires with fewer than 30,000 or more than 120,000 public chains, plus five with anomalous nucleotide sharing. TCRdb provides this immuneACCESS table in a form limited to in-frame rearrangements. Some clones are lacking; in checked studies, under half of them reflect an unresolved V gene, and why the rest are absent is not known. That table supplies the V and J calls and clone size; D and trimming were determined from the DNA. The sample table contains about 140,000 clones; only one count was recorded for 80% of them. The ten largest clones take up about 2.2% of the sample.

With respect to this clone: Which antigen it targets is not known. Per-nucleotide qualities are absent, and no much larger clonotype sits a single base away.

The CDR3 numbers 14 residues from cysteine through phenylalanine. The kept DNA is CDR3 alone, 42 bases in frame from the first base. Trimming takes 5 bases from V and 5 bases from J, and the germline ends sit 12 bases apart. CDR1 MNHNS and CDR2 SASEGT were looked up in the germline V gene. The sequenced sample consisted of PBMCs. The rearrangement joined TRBV6-1 to TRBJ1-4; TRBD1 might be the D gene, on 5 matching bases. The TCR comes from a man in his fifties or sixties in good health and CMV-seronegative. CDR3 sequence: CASSSRALNEKLFF. DNA sequence: TGTGCCAGCAGTTCCAGGGCACTGAATGAAAAACTGTTTTTT.